The T cell receptor beta chain described here comes from a study of cytomegalovirus exposure and HLA in healthy donors. Study results and caveats: Presence/absence analyses assumed roughly uniform sequencing depth across donors.

13 Jbeta primers and 60 Vbeta primers were used for the PCR. Profiling relied on immunoSEQ multiplex PCR, and the TCRdb table lists in-frame clones only, not all of them. The table shows around 150,000 clones, with 60% to 85% occurring only once. As concerns this clone: Antigen: not known.

This CDR3 comprises 16 residues. Germline loops: CDR1 MRHNA, CDR2 SNTAGT. The V gene end was trimmed by 5 bases and the J gene end by 9 bases; junction bases not matched to a gene: 7. This chain connects TRBV6-4 to TRBJ2-1; TRBD2 agrees at 16 bases. The TCR was taken from a male donor in good health and CMV-seronegative. The sequenced material came from PBMCs. The CDR3 reads CASSQGLAGGMREQFF. CDR3 DNA: TGTGCCAGCAGTCAGGGACTAGCGGGAGGGATGCGTGAGCAGTTCTTC.